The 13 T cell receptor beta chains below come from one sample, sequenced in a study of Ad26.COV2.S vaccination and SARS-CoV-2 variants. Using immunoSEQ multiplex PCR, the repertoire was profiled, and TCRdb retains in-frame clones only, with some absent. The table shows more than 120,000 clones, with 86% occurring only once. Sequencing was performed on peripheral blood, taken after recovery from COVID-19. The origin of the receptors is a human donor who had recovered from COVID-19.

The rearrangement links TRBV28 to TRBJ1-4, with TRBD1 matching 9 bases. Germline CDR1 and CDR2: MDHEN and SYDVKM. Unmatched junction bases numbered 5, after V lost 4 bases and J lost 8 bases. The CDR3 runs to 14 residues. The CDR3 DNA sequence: TGTGCCAGCAGTTCGACAGGGGGGAGAGAAAAACTGTTTTTT. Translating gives CASSSTGGREKLFF.

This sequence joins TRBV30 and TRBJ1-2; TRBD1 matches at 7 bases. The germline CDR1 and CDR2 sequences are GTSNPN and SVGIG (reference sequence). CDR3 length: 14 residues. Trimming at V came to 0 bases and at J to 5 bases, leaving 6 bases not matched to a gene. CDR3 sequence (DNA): TGTGCCTGGAGTGTACTCCGGGACAGTTATGGCTACACCTTC. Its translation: CAWSVLRDSYGYTF. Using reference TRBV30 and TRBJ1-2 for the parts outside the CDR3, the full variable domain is SQTIHQWPATLVQPVGSPLSLECTVEGTSNPNLYWYRQAAGRGLQLLFYSVGIGQISSEVPQNLSASRPQDRQFILSSKKLLLSDSGFYLCAWSVLRDSYGYTFGSGTRLTVV.

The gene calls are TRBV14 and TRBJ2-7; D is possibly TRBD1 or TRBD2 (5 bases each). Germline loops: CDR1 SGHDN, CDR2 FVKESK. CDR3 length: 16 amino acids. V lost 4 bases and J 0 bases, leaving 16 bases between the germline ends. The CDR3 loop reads CASSPLSGGSSYEQYF. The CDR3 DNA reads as TGTGCCAGCAGCCCCTTAAGTGGGGGAAGCTCCTACGAGCAGTACTTC.

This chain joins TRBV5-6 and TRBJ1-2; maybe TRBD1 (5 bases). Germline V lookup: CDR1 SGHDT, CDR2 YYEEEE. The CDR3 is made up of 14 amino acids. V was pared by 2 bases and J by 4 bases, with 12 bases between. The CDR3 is CASSFQGEPYGYTF. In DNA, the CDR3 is TGTGCCAGCAGCTTTCAAGGGGAGCCCTATGGCTACACCTTC.

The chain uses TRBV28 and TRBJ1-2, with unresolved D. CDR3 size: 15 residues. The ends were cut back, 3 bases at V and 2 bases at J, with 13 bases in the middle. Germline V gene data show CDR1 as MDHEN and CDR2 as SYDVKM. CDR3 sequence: CASSFKSPPNYGYTF. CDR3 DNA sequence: TGTGCCAGCAGTTTTAAGTCACCTCCAAACTATGGCTACACCTTC.

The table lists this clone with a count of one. For the CDR3, the DNA is TGCGCCAGCAGCTGCGGAGATCCCGGACGTAGGGCGAACACTGAAGCTTTCTTT. Translated, it gives CASSCGDPGRRANTEAFF. The V gene is TRBV5-1, the J gene TRBJ1-1; D gene unclear. Germline lookup yields CDR1 SGHRS and CDR2 YFSETQ. V lost 3 bases to trimming and J lost 1 base, with 22 bases between them. This CDR3 region has 18 residues. Based on the CDR3 plus reference TRBV5-1 and TRBJ1-1, the full variable domain is KAGVTQTPRYLIKTRGQQVTLSCSPISGHRSVSWYQQTPGQGLQFLFEYFSETQRNKGNFPGRFSGRQFSNSRSEMNVSTLELGDSALYLCASSCGDPGRRANTEAFFGQGTRLTVV.

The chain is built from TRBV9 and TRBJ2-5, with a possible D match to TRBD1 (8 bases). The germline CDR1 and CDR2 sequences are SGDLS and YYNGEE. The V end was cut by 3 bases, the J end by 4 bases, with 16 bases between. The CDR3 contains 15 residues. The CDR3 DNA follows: TGTGCCAGCAGCGGACAGGACAGGGAGGGAGAGACCCAGTACTTC. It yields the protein CASSGQDREGETQYF. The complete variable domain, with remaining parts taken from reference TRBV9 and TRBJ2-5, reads DSGVTQTPKHLITATGQRVTLRCSPRSGDLSVYWYQQSLDQGLQFLIQYYNGEERAKGNILERFSAQQFPDLHSELNLSSLELGDSALYFCASSGQDREGETQYFGPGTRLLVL.

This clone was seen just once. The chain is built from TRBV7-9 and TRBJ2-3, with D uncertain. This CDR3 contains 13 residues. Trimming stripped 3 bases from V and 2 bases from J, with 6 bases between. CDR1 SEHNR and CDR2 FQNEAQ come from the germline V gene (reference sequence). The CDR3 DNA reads TGTGCCAGCAGCTTTCCGGCCACAGATACGCAGTATTTT. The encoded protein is CASSFPATDTQYF.

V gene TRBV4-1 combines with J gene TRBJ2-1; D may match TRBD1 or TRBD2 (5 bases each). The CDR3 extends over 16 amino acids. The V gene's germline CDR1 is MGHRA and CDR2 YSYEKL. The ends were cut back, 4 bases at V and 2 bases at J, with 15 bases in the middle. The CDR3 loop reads CASSPQGVPTYNEQFF. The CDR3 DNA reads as TGCGCCAGCAGCCCGCAGGGAGTACCGACCTACAATGAGCAGTTCTTC.

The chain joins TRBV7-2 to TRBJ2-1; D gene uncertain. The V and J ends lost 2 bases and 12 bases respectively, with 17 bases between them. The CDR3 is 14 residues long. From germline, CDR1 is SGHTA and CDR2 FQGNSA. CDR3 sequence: CASSLTPALGGQFF. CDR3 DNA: TGTGCCAGCAGCTTAACTCCGGCGCTCGGTGGGCAGTTCTTC. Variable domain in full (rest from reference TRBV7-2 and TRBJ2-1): GAGVSQSPSNKVTEKGKDVELRCDPISGHTALYWYRQSLGQGLEFLIYFQGNSAPDKSGLPSDRFSAERTGGSVSTLTIQRTQQEDSAVYLCASSLTPALGGQFFGPGTRLTVL.

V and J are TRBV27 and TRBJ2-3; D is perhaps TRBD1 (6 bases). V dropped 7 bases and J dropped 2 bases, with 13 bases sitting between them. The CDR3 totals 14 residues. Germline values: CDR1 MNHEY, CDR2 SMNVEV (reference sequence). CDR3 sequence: CASTGAHSTDTQYF. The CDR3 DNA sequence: TGTGCCAGCACAGGGGCCCACTCCACAGATACGCAGTATTTT.

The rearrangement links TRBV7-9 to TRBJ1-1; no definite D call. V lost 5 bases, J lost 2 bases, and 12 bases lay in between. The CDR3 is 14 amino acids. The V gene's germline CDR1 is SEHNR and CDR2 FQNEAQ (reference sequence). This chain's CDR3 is CASSDHLPNTEAFF. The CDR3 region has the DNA TGTGCCAGCAGCGATCACCTGCCCAACACTGAAGCTTTCTTT.

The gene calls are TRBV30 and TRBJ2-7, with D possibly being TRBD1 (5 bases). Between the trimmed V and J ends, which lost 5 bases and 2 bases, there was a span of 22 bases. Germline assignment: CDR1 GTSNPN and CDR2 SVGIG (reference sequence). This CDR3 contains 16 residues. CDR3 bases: TGTGCCTGGGATAGACAGCCTAACCAACGGACCTACGAGCAGTACTTC. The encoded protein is CAWDRQPNQRTYEQYF.